This T cell receptor (beta chain) comes out of a study of blood T cell repertoires in COVID-19. The CDR3 is 17 residues long. CDR1 and CDR2 from the germline V gene are LNHDA and SQIVND (reference sequence). V lost 5 bases to trimming and J lost 0 bases; unmatched junction nucleotides: 4. Method: immunoSEQ multiplex PCR; TCRdb's copy keeps in-frame clones and lacks some. The data contain fewer than 120,000 clones, about three quarters of them singletons. The origin of this receptor is an elderly woman with active or convalescent COVID-19. The J gene is TRBJ2-7, the V gene TRBV19, with 16 positions matching TRBD2. What was sequenced was peripheral blood. CDR3 amino acids: CASSGGLAGGHSYEQYF. CDR3 coding DNA: TGTGCCAGTAGTGGGGGACTAGCGGGAGGGCACTCCTACGAGCAGTACTTC. The whole variable domain, filled in from reference TRBV19 and TRBJ2-7, reads DGGITQSPKYLFRKEGQNVTLSCEQNLNHDAMYWYRQDPGQGLRLIYYSQIVNDFQKGDIAEGYSVSREKKESFPLTVTSAQKNPTAFYLCASSGGLAGGHSYEQYFGPGTRLTVT.